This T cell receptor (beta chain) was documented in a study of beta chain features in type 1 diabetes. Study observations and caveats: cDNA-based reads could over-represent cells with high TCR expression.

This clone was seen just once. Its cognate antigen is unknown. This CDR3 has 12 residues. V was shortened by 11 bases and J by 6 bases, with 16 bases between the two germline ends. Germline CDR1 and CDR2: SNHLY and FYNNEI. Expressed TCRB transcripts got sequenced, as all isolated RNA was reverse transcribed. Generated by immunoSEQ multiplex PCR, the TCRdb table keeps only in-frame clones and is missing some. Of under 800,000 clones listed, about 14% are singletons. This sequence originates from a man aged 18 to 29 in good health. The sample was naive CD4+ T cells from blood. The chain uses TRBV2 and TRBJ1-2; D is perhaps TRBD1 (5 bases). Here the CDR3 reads CAGHRDGDGYTF. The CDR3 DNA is TGTGCCGGACACCGGGACGGTGATGGCTACACCTTC.